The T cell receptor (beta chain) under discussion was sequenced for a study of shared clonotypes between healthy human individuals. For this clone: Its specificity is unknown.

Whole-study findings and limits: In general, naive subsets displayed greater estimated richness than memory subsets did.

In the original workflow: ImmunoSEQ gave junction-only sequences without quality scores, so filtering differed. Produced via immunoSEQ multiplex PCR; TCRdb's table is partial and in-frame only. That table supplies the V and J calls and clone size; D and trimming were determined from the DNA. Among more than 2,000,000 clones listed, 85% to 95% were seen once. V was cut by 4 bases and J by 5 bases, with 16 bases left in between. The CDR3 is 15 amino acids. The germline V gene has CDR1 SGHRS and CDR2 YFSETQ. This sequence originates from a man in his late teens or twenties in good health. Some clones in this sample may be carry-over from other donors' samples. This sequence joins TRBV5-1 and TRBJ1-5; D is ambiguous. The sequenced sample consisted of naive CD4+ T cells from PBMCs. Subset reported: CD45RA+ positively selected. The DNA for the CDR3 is TGCGCCAGCAGCACGGACGGAGTAGCGGATCAGCCCCAGCATTTT. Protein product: CASSTDGVADQPQHF.